This T cell receptor beta chain was identified in a study of blood T cell repertoires in COVID-19. Study-level background: Whether acute or convalescent, the COVID-19 samples came from the United States, Italy and Spain. Sources were T cells, B-cell-depleted T cells, or PBMCs; the material itself was cDNA or gDNA.

Germline CDR1 is SGHTA and CDR2 is FQGNSA. The ends lost 5 bases at V and 0 bases at J; junction bases unmatched: 5. The CDR3 extends over 15 amino acids. In the original workflow: Estimates of nucleated cell counts were drawn from the amplification of reference gene primers. The assay was immunoSEQ multiplex PCR, and TCRdb's table has in-frame clones only and misses some. V, J and clone size are taken as reported in that table, and D and trimming were inferred from the DNA itself. The sample carries about 130,000 clones, over 60% recorded once. The receptor was isolated from a woman aged 70-85 years with acute or convalescent COVID-19. The material sequenced was peripheral blood. The chain has TRBV7-2 and TRBJ1-2; 8 nucleotides agree with TRBD1. CDR3 region: CASSVDRGANYGYTF. DNA of the CDR3: TGTGCCAGCAGCGTAGACAGGGGTGCTAACTATGGCTACACCTTC.